A selection of T cell receptor beta chains follows, all from one sample in a study. TCRdb recomputed calls from the multiplex PCR reads with MiXCR, one row per CDR3 protein. The sample lists about 2,400 distinct CDR3 sequences, about 2.6% seen once, with about 10% in the top ten. Material: tumor-infiltrating Tregs sorted from the breast tumor. Receptor source: a female donor with breast cancer. Both conserved end residues are part of each CDR3. The D gene is left open where the match is weak. Sizes are listed as once, few, many or a size class.

size,D,length,V,J,CDR3,DNA
medium-sized,-,15,TRBV12-3/TRBV12-4,TRBJ1-2,CASSLAQAYNYGYTF,TGTGCCAGCAGTTTAGCACAGGCATATAACTATGGCTACACCTTC
medium-sized,-,12,TRBV12-3/TRBV12-4,TRBJ1-2,CASSLFGYGYTF,TGTGCCAGCAGTTTATTCGGCTATGGCTACACCTTC
medium-sized,TRBD1,13,TRBV12-3/TRBV12-4,TRBJ1-2,CASSLLRQGDYTF,TGTGCCAGCAGTTTATTGAGACAGGGAGACTACACCTTC
medium-sized,-,13,TRBV12-3/TRBV12-4,TRBJ1-2,CASSLDGRRGYTF,TGTGCCAGCAGTCTTGACGGCCGGAGAGGCTACACCTTC
medium-sized,TRBD1,15,TRBV12-3/TRBV12-4,TRBJ1-2,CASSAWDSLLYGYTF,TGTGCCAGCAGTGCGTGGGACAGCCTTCTCTATGGCTACACCTTC
medium-sized,-,13,TRBV12-3/TRBV12-4,TRBJ1-2,CASSRGGFYGYTF,TGTGCCAGCAGCCGCGGAGGGTTCTATGGCTACACCTTC
medium-sized,-,12,TRBV12-3/TRBV12-4,TRBJ1-2,CASSLRGYGYTF,TGTGCCAGCAGCCTACGAGGCTATGGCTACACCTTC
medium-sized,TRBD1,15,TRBV12-3/TRBV12-4,TRBJ1-2,CASSLKVGQNHGYTF,TGTGCCAGCAGTTTGAAGGTGGGACAGAACCATGGCTACACCTTC
medium-sized,-,12,TRBV12-3/TRBV12-4,TRBJ1-2,CASSLGEYGYTF,TGTGCCAGCAGTTTAGGAGAGTATGGCTACACCTTC
medium-sized,-,15,TRBV12-3/TRBV12-4,TRBJ1-2,CASSISQGFGYGYTF,TGTGCCAGCAGTATTTCGCAGGGTTTCGGCTATGGCTACACCTTC
medium-sized,-,12,TRBV12-3/TRBV12-4,TRBJ1-2,CASSFTIYGYTF,TGTGCCAGCAGTTTTACTATCTATGGCTACACCTTC
medium-sized,TRBD1,14,TRBV12-3/TRBV12-4,TRBJ1-2,CASSLEATGYGYTF,TGTGCCAGCAGTTTAGAGGCGACAGGGTATGGCTACACCTTC
medium-sized,TRBD1,14,TRBV12-3/TRBV12-4,TRBJ1-2,CASSSGQGDYGYTF,TGTGCCAGCAGTTCCGGACAGGGAGACTATGGCTACACCTTC
medium-sized,TRBD1,13,TRBV12-3/TRBV12-4,TRBJ1-2,CASSPGTVYGYTF,TGTGCCAGCAGTCCAGGGACAGTTTATGGCTACACCTTC
medium-sized,-,13,TRBV12-3/TRBV12-4,TRBJ1-2,CASSFARDEGYTF,TGTGCCAGCAGTTTTGCCAGGGACGAAGGCTACACCTTC
medium-sized,-,13,TRBV12-3/TRBV12-4,TRBJ1-2,CASSLQGFGGYTF,TGTGCCAGCAGTTTACAGGGGTTTGGCGGCTACACCTTC
many,-,13,TRBV12-3/TRBV12-4,TRBJ1-2,CASGMGTYYGYTF,TGTGCCAGCGGAATGGGGACTTACTATGGCTACACCTTC
large,-,13,TRBV12-3/TRBV12-4,TRBJ1-2,CASSLNRAYGYTF,TGTGCCAGCAGTTTAAACAGGGCCTATGGCTACACCTTC
many,-,15,TRBV12-3/TRBV12-4,TRBJ1-2,CASSLGRGEGYGYTF,TGTGCCAGCAGTTTGGGTCGCGGGGAAGGCTATGGCTACACCTTC
medium-sized,-,12,TRBV12-3/TRBV12-4,TRBJ1-2,CASSFAAYGYTF,TGTGCCAGCAGTTTCGCAGCCTATGGCTACACCTTC
medium-sized,-,19,TRBV12-3/TRBV12-4,TRBJ1-2,CASSFLKRDLSLSRDGYTF,TGTGCCAGCAGTTTCCTCAAACGGGACCTCTCTCTATCACGCGATGGCTACACCTTC
medium-sized,-,18,TRBV12-3/TRBV12-4,TRBJ1-2,CASSLAPGKVWPIGGYTF,TGTGCCAGCAGTTTAGCGCCGGGGAAAGTCTGGCCCATCGGAGGCTACACCTTC
medium-sized,TRBD1,14,TRBV12-3/TRBV12-4,TRBJ1-2,CASSSLTGINGYTF,TGTGCCAGCAGTTCCCTGACAGGGATTAATGGCTACACCTTC
medium-sized,-,13,TRBV12-3/TRBV12-4,TRBJ1-2,CASSRAANYGYTF,TGTGCCAGCAGTCGGGCCGCTAACTATGGCTACACCTTC
large,-,12,TRBV12-3/TRBV12-4,TRBJ1-2,CASSLQVYGYTF,TGTGCCAGCAGTCTCCAGGTCTATGGCTACACCTTC
medium-sized,-,17,TRBV12-3/TRBV12-4,TRBJ1-2,CASSLSGRGRNSYGYTF,TGTGCCAGCAGCCTCTCCGGCAGGGGTCGCAACAGCTATGGCTACACCTTC
many,-,15,TRBV12-3/TRBV12-4,TRBJ1-2,CASSNTATVNYGYTF,TGTGCCAGCAGCAACACCGCGACAGTTAACTATGGCTACACCTTC
medium-sized,-,13,TRBV12-3/TRBV12-4,TRBJ1-2,CASSIQGGYGYTF,TGTGCCAGCAGTATACAGGGCGGCTATGGCTACACCTTC
medium-sized,TRBD1,14,TRBV12-3/TRBV12-4,TRBJ1-2,CASSVGTGAYGYTF,TGTGCCAGCAGCGTCGGGACAGGGGCCTATGGCTACACCTTC
many,-,10,TRBV12-3/TRBV12-4,TRBJ1-2,CASSAEGYTF,TGTGCCAGCAGTGCTGAGGGCTACACCTTC
large,-,14,TRBV12-3/TRBV12-4,TRBJ1-2,CASSVAGPNYGYTF,TGTGCCAGCAGTGTAGCAGGGCCTAACTATGGCTACACCTTC
medium-sized,-,14,TRBV12-3/TRBV12-4,TRBJ1-2,CASSFKGSDYGYTF,TGTGCCAGCAGTTTCAAGGGTTCGGACTATGGCTACACCTTC
medium-sized,-,15,TRBV12-3/TRBV12-4,TRBJ1-2,CASSLESLVPYGYTF,TGTGCCAGCAGTTTAGAATCATTGGTTCCCTATGGCTACACCTTC
medium-sized,-,15,TRBV12-3/TRBV12-4,TRBJ1-2,CASSESPTVNYGYTF,TGTGCCAGCAGTGAAAGCCCGACGGTGAACTATGGCTACACCTTC
medium-sized,-,14,TRBV12-3/TRBV12-4,TRBJ1-2,CASSLSKINYGYTF,TGTGCCAGCAGTTTAAGTAAGATAAACTATGGCTACACCTTC
medium-sized,-,13,TRBV12-3/TRBV12-4,TRBJ1-2,CASSSDSSKGYTF,TGTGCCAGCAGCTCGGACTCTTCCAAAGGCTACACCTTC